This T cell receptor (beta chain) was sequenced in a study of shared clonotypes between healthy human individuals. General observations from the study: The authors expected sequencing depth to affect clonotype sharing among donors.

Naivety among CD8 cells was defined by CD45RO negativity and positive CCR7 selection, thereby excluding terminally differentiated effector memory CD45RA+ cells. The table came from immunoSEQ multiplex PCR; TCRdb's copy has only in-frame clones and leaves some out. The sample carries 560,000 or so clones, roughly 95% recorded once. Turning to this clone: The antigen is unknown.

The sample consisted of naive CD8+ T cells sorted from blood. The receptor was derived from a woman in her 30s in good health.

The CDR3: CASSYSSSGRFNEQFF. The CDR3 DNA reads as TGTGCCAGCAGTTACTCCTCTAGCGGGAGGTTTAATGAGCAGTTCTTC. This chain uses TRBV6-5 with TRBJ2-1, with TRBD2 identical over 11 bases. V shed 0 bases and J 7 bases; nucleotides not matched to a gene: 5. CDR1 MNHEY and CDR2 SVGAGI come from the germline V gene. The CDR3 runs to 16 residues.